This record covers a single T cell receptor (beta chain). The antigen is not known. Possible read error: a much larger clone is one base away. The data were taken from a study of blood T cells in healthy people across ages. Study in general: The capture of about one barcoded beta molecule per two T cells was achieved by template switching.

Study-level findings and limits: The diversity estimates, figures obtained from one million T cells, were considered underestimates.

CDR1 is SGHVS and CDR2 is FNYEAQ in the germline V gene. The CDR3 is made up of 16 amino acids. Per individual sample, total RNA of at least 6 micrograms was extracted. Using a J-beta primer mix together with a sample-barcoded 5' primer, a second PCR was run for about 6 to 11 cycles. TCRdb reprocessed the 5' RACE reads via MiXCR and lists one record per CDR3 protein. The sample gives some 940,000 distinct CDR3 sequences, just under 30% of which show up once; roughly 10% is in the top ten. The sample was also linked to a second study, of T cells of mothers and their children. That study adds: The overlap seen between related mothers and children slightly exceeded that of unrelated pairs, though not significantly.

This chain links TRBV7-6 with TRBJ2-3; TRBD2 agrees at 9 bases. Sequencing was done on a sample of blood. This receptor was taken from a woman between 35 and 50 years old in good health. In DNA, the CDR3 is TGTGCCGGCAGCCCCAGCCTAGCGGGGAGCACAGATACGCAGTATTTT. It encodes CAGSPSLAGSTDTQYF.